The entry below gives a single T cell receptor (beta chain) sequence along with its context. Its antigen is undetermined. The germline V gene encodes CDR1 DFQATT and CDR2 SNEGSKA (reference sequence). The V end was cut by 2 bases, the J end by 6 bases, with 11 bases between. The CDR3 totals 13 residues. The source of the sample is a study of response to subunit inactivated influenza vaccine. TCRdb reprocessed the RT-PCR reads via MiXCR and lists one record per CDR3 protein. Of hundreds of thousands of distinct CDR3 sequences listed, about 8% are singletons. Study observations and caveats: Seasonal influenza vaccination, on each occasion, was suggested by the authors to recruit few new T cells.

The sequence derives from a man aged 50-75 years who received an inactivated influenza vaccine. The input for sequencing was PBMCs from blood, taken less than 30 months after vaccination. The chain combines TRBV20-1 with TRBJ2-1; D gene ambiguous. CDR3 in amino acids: CSARSLTINEQFF. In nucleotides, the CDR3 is TGCAGTGCTAGATCCCTAACAATCAATGAGCAGTTCTTC.